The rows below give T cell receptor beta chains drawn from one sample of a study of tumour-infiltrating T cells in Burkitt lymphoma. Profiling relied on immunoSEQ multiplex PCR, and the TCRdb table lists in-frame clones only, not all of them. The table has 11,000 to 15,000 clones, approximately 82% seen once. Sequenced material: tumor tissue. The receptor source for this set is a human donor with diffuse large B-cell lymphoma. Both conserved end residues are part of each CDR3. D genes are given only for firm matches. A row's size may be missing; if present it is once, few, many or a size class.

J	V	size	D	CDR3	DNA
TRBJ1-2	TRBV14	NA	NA	CASSQDSPGTNYGYTF	TGTGCCAGCAGCCAAGATAGTCCGGGAACTAACTATGGCTACACCTTC
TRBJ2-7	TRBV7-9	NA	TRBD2	CASTDPSSGSYEQYF	TGTGCCAGCACTGACCCTTCTAGCGGGAGCTACGAGCAGTACTTC
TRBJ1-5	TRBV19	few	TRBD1	CASSPLTGWQPQHF	TGTGCCAGTAGTCCCCTGACAGGGTGGCAGCCCCAGCATTTT
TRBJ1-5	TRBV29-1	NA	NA	CSVDWGAGQPQHF	TGCAGCGTTGACTGGGGGGCGGGTCAGCCCCAGCATTTT
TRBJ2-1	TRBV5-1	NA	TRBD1	CASSLGQGPYNEQFF	TGCGCCAGCAGCTTGGGACAGGGCCCTTACAATGAGCAGTTCTTC
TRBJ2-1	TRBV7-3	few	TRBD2	CASSPRLAGGSNEQFF	TGTGCCAGCAGCCCCCGTTTAGCGGGAGGTTCTAATGAGCAGTTCTTC
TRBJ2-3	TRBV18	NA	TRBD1	CASSPKSRGQVDTQYF	TGTGCCAGCTCACCAAAAAGCAGGGGGCAAGTGGATACGCAGTATTTT
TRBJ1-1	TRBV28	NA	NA	CASRTLGHRNTEAFF	TGTGCCAGCAGAACCCTTGGGCATAGGAACACTGAAGCTTTCTTT
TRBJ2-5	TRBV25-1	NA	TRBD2	CASRDGLAGDRETQYF	TGTGCCAGCAGAGACGGACTAGCGGGAGATCGGGAGACCCAGTACTTC
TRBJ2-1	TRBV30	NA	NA	CAWSVRGANEQFF	TGTGCCTGGAGTGTACGGGGGGCCAATGAGCAGTTCTTC
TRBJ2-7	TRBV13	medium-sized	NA	CASSPGVSEQYF	TGTGCCAGCAGCCCGGGAGTCAGCGAGCAGTACTTC
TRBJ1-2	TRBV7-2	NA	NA	CASSSRALNYGYTF	TGTGCCAGCAGCTCCAGAGCCCTTAACTATGGCTACACCTTC
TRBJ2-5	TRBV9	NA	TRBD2	CASSGSGKGSETQYF	TGTGCCAGCAGCGGTAGCGGGAAAGGGTCAGAGACCCAGTACTTC
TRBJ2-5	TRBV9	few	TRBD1	CASSEGQSGETQYF	TGTGCCAGCAGCGAGGGACAGTCGGGAGAGACCCAGTACTTC
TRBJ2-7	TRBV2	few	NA	CASSGWRQDSYEQYF	TGTGCCAGCAGTGGTTGGAGACAGGACTCCTACGAGCAGTACTTC
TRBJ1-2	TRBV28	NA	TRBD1	CASSSGDSNGYTF	TGTGCCAGCAGTTCGGGGGACAGTAATGGCTACACCTTC
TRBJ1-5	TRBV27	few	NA	CASSEGHQPQHF	TGTGCCAGCAGTGAAGGCCATCAGCCCCAGCATTTT
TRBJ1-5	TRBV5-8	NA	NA	CASSFPRANQPQHF	TGTGCCAGCAGCTTCCCTAGGGCCAATCAGCCCCAGCATTTT
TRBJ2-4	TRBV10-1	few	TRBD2	CASLTSGFFILAKNIQYF	TGCGCCAGCTTAACTAGCGGGTTCTTTATCCTAGCCAAAAACATTCAGTACTTC
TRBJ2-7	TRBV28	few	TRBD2	CATGGDTYEQYF	TGTGCCACCGGGGGGGACACCTACGAGCAGTACTTC
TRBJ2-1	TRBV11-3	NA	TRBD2	CASSLAGGLNEQFF	TGTGCCAGCAGCTTAGCGGGAGGGTTAAATGAGCAGTTCTTC
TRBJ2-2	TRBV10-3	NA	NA	CAISGTANTGELFF	TGTGCCATCAGCGGGACGGCGAACACCGGGGAGCTGTTTTTT
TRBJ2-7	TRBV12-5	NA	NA	CASGPSALEQYF	TGTGCTAGTGGTCCTTCCGCCCTCGAGCAGTACTTC
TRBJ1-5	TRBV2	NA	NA	CASNLRDTIQPQHF	TGTGCCAGCAATCTACGGGACACAATTCAGCCCCAGCATTTT
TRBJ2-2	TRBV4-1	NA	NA	CASRKGRPGELFF	TGCGCCAGCAGAAAAGGACGCCCCGGGGAGCTGTTTTTT
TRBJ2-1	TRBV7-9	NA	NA	CASSQRTAREQFF	TGTGCCAGCAGCCAACGGACCGCTCGGGAGCAGTTCTTC
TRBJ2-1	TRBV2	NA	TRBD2	CASPRGSSYNEQFF	TGTGCCAGTCCGCGGGGGAGCTCCTACAATGAGCAGTTCTTC
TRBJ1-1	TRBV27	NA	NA	CASTPRGQGVGTEAFF	TGTGCCAGCACCCCTCGAGGTCAGGGCGTGGGCACTGAAGCTTTCTTT
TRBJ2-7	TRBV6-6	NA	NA	CASSYSGRGGGEQYF	TGTGCCAGCAGTTACTCTGGAAGGGGTGGTGGGGAGCAGTACTTC